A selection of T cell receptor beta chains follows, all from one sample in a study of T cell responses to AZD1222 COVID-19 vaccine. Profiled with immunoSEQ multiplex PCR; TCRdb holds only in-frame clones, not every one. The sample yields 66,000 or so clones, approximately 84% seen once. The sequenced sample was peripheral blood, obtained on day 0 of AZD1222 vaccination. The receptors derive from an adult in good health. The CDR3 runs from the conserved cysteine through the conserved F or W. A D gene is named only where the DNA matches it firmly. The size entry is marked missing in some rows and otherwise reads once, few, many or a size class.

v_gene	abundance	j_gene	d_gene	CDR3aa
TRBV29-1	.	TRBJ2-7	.	CSVGVGASYEQYF
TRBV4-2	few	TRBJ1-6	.	CASSQANSPLHF
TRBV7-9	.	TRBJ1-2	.	CASSSEGQGGYGYTF
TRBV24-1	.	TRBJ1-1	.	CATRTGNTEAFF
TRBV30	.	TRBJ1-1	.	CAWSVNIENTEAFF
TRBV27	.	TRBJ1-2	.	CASSLRGFDGYTF
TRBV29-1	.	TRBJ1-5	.	CSVAETPNQPQHF
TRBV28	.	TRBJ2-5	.	CASSLNTVGETQYF
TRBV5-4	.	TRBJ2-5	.	CASSLGSGSRETQYF
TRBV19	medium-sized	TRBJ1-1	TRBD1	CASSPRDRYTEAFF
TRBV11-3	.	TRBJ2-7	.	CASRAAAQGEQYF
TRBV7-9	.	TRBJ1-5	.	CASSLRGDRLNQPQHF
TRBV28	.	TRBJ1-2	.	CASRPAGMDGYTF
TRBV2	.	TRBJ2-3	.	CASLGASVADTQYF
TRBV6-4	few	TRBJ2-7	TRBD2	CASSPGTSGTEQYF
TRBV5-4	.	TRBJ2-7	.	CASSLRGIESYEQYF
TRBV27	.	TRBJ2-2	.	CASSLSSPRAGELFF
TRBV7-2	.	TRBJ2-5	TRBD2	CASSHSGGGETQYF
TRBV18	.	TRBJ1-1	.	CASLRTDSNTEAFF
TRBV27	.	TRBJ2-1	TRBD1	CASSYGTGAYNEQFF
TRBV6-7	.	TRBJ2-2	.	CASPSTSRAGENRGGELFF
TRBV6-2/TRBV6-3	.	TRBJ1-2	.	CASSYPGGLYGYTF
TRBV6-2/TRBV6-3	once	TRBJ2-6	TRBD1	CASSKSPGRQTGLTGANVLTF
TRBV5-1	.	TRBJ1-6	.	CASSLMGLLYNSPLHF
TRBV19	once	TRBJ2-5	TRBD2	CASSIRLAGVQTQYF
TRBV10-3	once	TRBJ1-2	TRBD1	CAISPDRGYGYTF
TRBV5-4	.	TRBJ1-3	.	CASSSTEGNTIYF
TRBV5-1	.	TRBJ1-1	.	CASSGGQGTEAFF
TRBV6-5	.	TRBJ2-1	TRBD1	CASYRGHEQFF
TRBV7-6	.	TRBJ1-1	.	CASSSWTENTEAFF
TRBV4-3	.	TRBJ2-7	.	CASSQDITTSYEQYF
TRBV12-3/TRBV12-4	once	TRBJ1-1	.	CASSLIQGLRAFF
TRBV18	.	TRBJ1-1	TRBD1	CASSPRTGDGQAFF
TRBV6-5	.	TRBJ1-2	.	CASSYRAGSSYGYTF
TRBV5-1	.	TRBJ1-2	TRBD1	CASSLAVTGAIGYTF
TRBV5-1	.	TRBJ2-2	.	CASSLDGAGNTGELFF
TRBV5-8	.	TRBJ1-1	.	CASSLPPANTEAFF
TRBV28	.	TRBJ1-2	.	CAIHRGAGYGYTF
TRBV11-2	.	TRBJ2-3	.	CASSFWTSSTDTQYF
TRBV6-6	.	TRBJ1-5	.	CASNQGRNQPQHF
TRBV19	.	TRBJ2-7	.	CASSIILRSYEQYF
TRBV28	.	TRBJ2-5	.	CASSSQITQYF
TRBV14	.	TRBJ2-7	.	CASSQVRNEQYF
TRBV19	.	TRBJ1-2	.	CASSSQGSYGYTF
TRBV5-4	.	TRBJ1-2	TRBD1	CASSSGGEYGYTF
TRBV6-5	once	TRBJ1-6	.	CASSTLKGKDSPLHF
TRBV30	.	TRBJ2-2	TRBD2	CAWSAGGRYTGELFF
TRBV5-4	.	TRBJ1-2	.	CASSLGEGYTF
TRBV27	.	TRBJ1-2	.	CASSPTLTGYGYTF
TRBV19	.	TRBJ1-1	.	CASSILQNTEAFF
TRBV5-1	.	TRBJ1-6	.	CASSSGGEESPLHF
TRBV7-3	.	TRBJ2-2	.	CASSESVNTGELFF
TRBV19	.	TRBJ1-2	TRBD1	CASRETGTYGYTF
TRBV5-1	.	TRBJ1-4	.	CASSLKMTTTNEKLFF